One T cell receptor beta chain is described in this entry. Its antigen is unidentified. Building the TCR beta libraries relied on iRepertoire HTBI primers, and CDR3 regions underwent Arm-PCR. TCRdb reanalysed the multiplex PCR reads using MiXCR and keeps one entry per CDR3 protein. This sample has some 500,000 distinct CDR3 sequences; approximately 13% occur once, and the top ten carry under 10%. This sample is drawn from a study of regulatory T cells in long-lasting Graves disease. Time point defined: newly diagnosed GD, antithyroid drugs for less than 3 months. PBMC-derived RNA was used for the TCR library. Germline values: CDR1 MNHNS, CDR2 SASEGT. CDR3 size: 16 residues. V dropped 4 bases and J dropped 2 bases, with 12 bases sitting between them. Study-level results: Whereas new patients shared 1,000 or so public clonotypes, persistent patients shared more, at 2,500 to 3,500.

The sample was also reused in another study, on T cells in Graves' hyperthyroidism and ophthalmopathy. That source reports: A set of HTBI primers served as the primers for a first-round RT-PCR of the TCR CDR3.

This sample comprised peripheral blood mononuclear cells (PBMCs), obtained at new diagnosis, from a patient treated with antithyroid drugs. This clonotype was obtained from a man between 25 and 39 years old with Graves disease. The chain links TRBV6-1 to TRBJ2-6, with a possible D match to TRBD2 (5 bases). CDR3 coding DNA: TGTGCCAGCAGTGGAATATGGGAGACTGGGGCCAACGTCCTGACTTTC. This translates into CASSGIWETGANVLTF.